The entry that follows covers one TCR beta chain sequence. The antigen remains undetermined. Expressed TCRB transcripts were sequenced because the entire RNA isolate underwent reverse transcription. TCRdb's copy holds only in-frame clones and misses some; the assay was immunoSEQ multiplex PCR. This table holds some 250,000 clones, approximately 15% found once. This specimen comes from a study of beta chain features in type 1 diabetes. Findings and caveats of the study: Among all four CD4+ subsets, Type 1 diabetes patients had TCRB CDR3s that were moderately but significantly shorter.

Sequencing was carried out using naive CD4+ T cells from blood. The origin of this receptor is a man aged 30 to 39 with type 1 diabetes.

The CDR3 reads CASRLGTLYQETQYF. The CDR3, as DNA: TGTGCCAGCAGACTCGGGACACTTTACCAAGAGACCCAGTACTTC. J is TRBJ2-5 and V is TRBV25-1, with D maybe TRBD1 (6 bases). Germline V gene lookup returns CDR1 MGHDK and CDR2 SYGVNS. Trimming cost V 6 bases and J 0 bases, with 14 bases left between them. The CDR3 loop spans 15 amino acids.